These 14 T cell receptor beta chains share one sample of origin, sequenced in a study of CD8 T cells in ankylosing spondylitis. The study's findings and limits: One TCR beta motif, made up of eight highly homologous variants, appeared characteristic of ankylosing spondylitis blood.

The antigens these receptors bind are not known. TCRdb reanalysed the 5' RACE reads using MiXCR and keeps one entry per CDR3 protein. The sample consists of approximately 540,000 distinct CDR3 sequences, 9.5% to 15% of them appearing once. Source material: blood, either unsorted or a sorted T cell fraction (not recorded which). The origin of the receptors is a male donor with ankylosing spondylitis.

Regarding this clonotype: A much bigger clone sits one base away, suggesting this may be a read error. The DNA of the CDR3 is TGTGGCAGCAACCAAGAGTTGAAAGGGGCTTATGGCTACACCTTC. Protein: CGSNQELKGAYGYTF. The chain couples TRBV5-6 to TRBJ1-2; TRBD1 might be the D (5 bases). Germline V gene lookup returns CDR1 SGHDT and CDR2 YYEEEE. The CDR3 has 15 amino acids. The full variable domain, completed using reference TRBV5-6 and TRBJ1-2, is DAGVTQSPTHLIKTRGQQVTLRCSPKSGHDTVSWYQQALGQGPQFIFQYYEEEERQRGNFPDRFSGHQFPNYSSELNVNALLLGDSALYLCGSNQELKGAYGYTFGSGTRLTVV.

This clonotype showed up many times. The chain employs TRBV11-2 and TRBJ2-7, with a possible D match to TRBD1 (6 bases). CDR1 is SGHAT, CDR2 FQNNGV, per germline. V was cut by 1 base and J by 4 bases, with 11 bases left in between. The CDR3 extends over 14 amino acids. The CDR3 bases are TGTGCCAGCAGCTTAGCCCGAGGGGGTTACGAGCAGTACTTC. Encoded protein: CASSLARGGYEQYF.

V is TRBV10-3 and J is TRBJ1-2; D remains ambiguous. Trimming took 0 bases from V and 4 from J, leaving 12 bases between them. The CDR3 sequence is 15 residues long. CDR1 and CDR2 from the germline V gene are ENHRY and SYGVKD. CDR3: CAISESGSESYGYTF. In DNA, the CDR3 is TGTGCCATCAGTGAGTCAGGGTCAGAAAGCTATGGCTACACCTTC.

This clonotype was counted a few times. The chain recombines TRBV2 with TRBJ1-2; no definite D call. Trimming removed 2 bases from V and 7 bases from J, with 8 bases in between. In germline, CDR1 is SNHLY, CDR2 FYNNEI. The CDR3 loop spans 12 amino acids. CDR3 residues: CASSEWGAGYTF. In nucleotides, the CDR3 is TGTGCCAGCAGTGAATGGGGAGCTGGCTACACCTTC.

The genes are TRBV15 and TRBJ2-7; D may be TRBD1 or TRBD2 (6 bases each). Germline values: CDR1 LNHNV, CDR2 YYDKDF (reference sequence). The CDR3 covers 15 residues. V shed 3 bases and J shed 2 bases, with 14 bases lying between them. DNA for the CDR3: TGTGCCACCAGCAGGGAGGGAGGACAGACCTACGAGCAGTACTTC. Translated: CATSREGGQTYEQYF.

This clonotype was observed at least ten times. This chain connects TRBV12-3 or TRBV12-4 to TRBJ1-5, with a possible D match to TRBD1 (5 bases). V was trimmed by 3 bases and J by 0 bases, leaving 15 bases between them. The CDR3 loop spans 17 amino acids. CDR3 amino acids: CASSLAPGTDSNQPQHF. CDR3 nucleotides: TGTGCCAGCAGTTTGGCCCCCGGGACGGATAGCAATCAGCCCCAGCATTTT.

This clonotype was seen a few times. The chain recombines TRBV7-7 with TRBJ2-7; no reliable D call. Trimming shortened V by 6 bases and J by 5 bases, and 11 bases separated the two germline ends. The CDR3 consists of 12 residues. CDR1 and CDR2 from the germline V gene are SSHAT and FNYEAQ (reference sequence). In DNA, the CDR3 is TGTGCCAGCAGAGGTCCGTGGCACGAGCAGTACTTC. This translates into CASRGPWHEQYF.

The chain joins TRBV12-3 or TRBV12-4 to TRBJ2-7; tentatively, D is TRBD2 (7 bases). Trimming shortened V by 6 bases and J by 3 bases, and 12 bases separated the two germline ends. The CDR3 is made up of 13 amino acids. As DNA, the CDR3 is TGTGCCAGCAGCCCCGGGGGGCACTACGAGCAGTACTTC. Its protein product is CASSPGGHYEQYF.

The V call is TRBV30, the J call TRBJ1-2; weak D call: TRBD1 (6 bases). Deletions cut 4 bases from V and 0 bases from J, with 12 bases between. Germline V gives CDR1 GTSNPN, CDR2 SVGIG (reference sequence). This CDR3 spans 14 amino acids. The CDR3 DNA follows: TGTGCCTGGACTCGGACAGACTCTAACTATGGCTACACCTTC. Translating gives CAWTRTDSNYGYTF.

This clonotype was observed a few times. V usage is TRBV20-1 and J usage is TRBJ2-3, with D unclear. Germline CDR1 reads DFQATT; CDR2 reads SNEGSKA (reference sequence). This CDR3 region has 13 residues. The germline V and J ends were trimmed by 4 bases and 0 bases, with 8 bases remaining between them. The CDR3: CSAKHQSTDTQYF. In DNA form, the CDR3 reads TGCAGTGCTAAGCACCAAAGCACAGATACGCAGTATTTT.

CDR3 DNA: TGTGCCAGCAGCTCCAGAGCCTCTAGCGGGCCCTACGAGCAGTACTTC. Protein product: CASSSRASSGPYEQYF. The chain joins TRBV7-2 to TRBJ2-7, with 8 positions matching TRBD2. The CDR3 sequence is 16 residues long. Germline CDR1 is SGHTA and CDR2 is FQGNSA. V lost 4 bases and J lost 2; bases outside the gene matches: 10.

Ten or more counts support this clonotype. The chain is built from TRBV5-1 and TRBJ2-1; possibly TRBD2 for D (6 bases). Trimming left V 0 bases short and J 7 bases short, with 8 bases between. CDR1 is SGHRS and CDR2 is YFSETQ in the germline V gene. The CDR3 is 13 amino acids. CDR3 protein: CASSLELANEQFF. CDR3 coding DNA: TGCGCCAGCAGCTTGGAACTAGCAAATGAGCAGTTCTTC.

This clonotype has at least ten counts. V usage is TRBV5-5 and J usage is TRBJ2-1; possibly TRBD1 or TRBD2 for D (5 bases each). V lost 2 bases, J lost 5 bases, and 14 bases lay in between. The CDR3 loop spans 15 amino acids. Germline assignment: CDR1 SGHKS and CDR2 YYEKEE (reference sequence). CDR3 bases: TGTGCCAGCAGCTTCTATAGGGGACCTAACAATGAGCAGTTCTTC. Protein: CASSFYRGPNNEQFF.

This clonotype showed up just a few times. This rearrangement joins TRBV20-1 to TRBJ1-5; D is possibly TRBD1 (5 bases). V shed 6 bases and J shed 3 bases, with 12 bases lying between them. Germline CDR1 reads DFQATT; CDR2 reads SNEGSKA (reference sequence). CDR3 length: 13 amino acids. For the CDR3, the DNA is TGCAGTGCCGGGGGGGGACTCAATCAGCCCCAGCATTTT. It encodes CSAGGGLNQPQHF.